One and the same sample provided the 14 T cell receptor beta chains below, sequenced in a study of blood T cell repertoires in COVID-19. Produced via immunoSEQ multiplex PCR; TCRdb's table is partial and in-frame only. The sample comprises approximately 250,000 clones, 86% of which are singletons, and about 8.8% rests with the top ten. Input material: peripheral blood. These receptors were collected from a man aged 35-49 years with active or convalescent COVID-19.

The V gene is TRBV11-2, the J gene TRBJ1-1; no firm D call. Trimming cost V 3 bases and J 0 bases, with 5 bases left between them. The CDR3 covers 13 residues. From germline, CDR1 is SGHAT and CDR2 FQNNGV. The CDR3 reads CASSLGLNTEAFF. DNA for the CDR3: TGTGCCAGCAGCTTGGGCTTGAACACTGAAGCTTTCTTT.

The chain uses TRBV21-1 and TRBJ2-5; the table's D call, TRBD2, has no DNA check behind it. TRBV21-1 is a known pseudogene. This CDR3 contains 17 residues. The CDR3 loop reads CASSNPRGSGRVETQYF. CDR3 sequence (DNA): TGTGCCAGCAGCAATCCCCGGGGGAGCGGGAGAGTGGAGACCCAGTACTTC.

This chain joins TRBV10-3 and TRBJ2-7; tentatively, D is TRBD1 (5 bases). Trimming pared 11 bases from V and 3 bases from J, leaving 11 bases between. The CDR3 consists of 11 residues. Germline assignment: CDR1 ENHRY and CDR2 SYGVKD. This chain's CDR3 is CAVYDSYEQYF. In DNA form, the CDR3 reads TGTGCCGTCTACGACAGCTACGAGCAGTACTTC.

In its sample, this clone was seen once. This chain uses TRBV7-2 with TRBJ2-7, with 7 bases that match TRBD1. The CDR3 has 14 amino acids. V shed 4 bases and J 4 bases; nucleotides not matched to a gene: 7. Germline V lookup: CDR1 SGHTA, CDR2 FQGNSA. CDR3: CASSSGQVVYEQYF. CDR3 nucleotide sequence: TGTGCCAGCAGCTCAGGACAGGTCGTGTACGAGCAGTACTTC.

The genes are TRBV6-5 and TRBJ2-7, with 12 bases aligning to TRBD2. Per the germline V gene, CDR1 is MNHEY and CDR2 is SVGAGI. This CDR3 has 14 residues. The ends lost 6 bases at V and 5 bases at J; junction bases unmatched: 5. The CDR3 DNA reads TGTGCCAGCAGGACTAGCGGGGGTAAGGACGAGCAGTACTTC. Protein product: CASRTSGGKDEQYF.

This sequence joins TRBV28 and TRBJ1-4; no reliable D call. V shed 6 bases and J shed 0 bases, with 8 bases lying between them. The CDR3 covers 14 residues. Germline CDR1 is MDHEN and CDR2 is SYDVKM. CDR3 bases: TGTGCCAGCAGCCCCTCCCCAACTAATGAAAAACTGTTTTTT. Protein product: CASSPSPTNEKLFF. Full variable domain (outside the CDR3, taken from reference TRBV28 and TRBJ1-4): DVKVTQSSRYLVKRTGEKVFLECVQDMDHENMFWYRQDPGLGLRLIYFSYDVKMKEKGDIPEGYSVSREKKERFSLILESASTNQTSMYLCASSPSPTNEKLFFGSGTQLSVL.

This clone was recorded a few times. This sequence joins TRBV4-1 and TRBJ1-4; 7 nucleotides agree with TRBD1. From germline, CDR1 is MGHRA and CDR2 YSYEKL. There are 15 residues in the CDR3. The V and J ends lost 2 bases and 2 bases, in that order; junction bases with no gene match: 2. The CDR3 region has the DNA TGCGCCAGCAGCCAACCGACAGGGACTAATGAAAAACTGTTTTTT. This translates into CASSQPTGTNEKLFF.

V usage is TRBV27 and J usage is TRBJ1-6; 10 bases match TRBD1. Trimming at V came to 10 bases and at J to 10 bases, leaving 22 bases not matched to a gene. The CDR3 is 18 amino acids. CDR1 is MNHEY, CDR2 SMNVEV, per germline (reference sequence). CDR3 loop: CAMPIFPGQGKAGSPLHF. For the CDR3, the DNA is TGTGCCATGCCGATTTTTCCGGGACAGGGGAAAGCGGGCTCACCCCTCCACTTT.

This clone was detected once. The rearrangement links TRBV7-9 to TRBJ1-2, with D unclear. V was shortened by 1 base and J by 7 bases, with 7 bases between the two germline ends. The germline CDR1 and CDR2 sequences are SEHNR and FQNEAQ (reference sequence). This CDR3 contains 12 residues. CDR3 amino acids: CASSLVRGGYTF. CDR3 bases: TGTGCCAGCAGCTTAGTTCGGGGTGGCTACACCTTC.

The chain links TRBV5-1 to TRBJ1-1; 7 bases are a match to TRBD1. J was trimmed by 3 bases and V by 5 bases; bases with no gene match: 10. CDR1 is SGHRS, CDR2 YFSETQ, per germline. The CDR3 has 15 amino acids. The CDR3 spells CASSRQGSIYTEAFF. The DNA for the CDR3 is TGCGCCAGCAGTAGACAGGGAAGTATCTACACTGAAGCTTTCTTT.

The chain has TRBV5-1 and TRBJ1-1; 12 bases match TRBD1. The CDR3 sequence is 16 residues long. After removal of 3 bases from V and 3 bases from J, the junction contained 6 bases not matched to a gene. Germline lookup yields CDR1 SGHRS and CDR2 YFSETQ. The CDR3 DNA reads TGCGCCAGCAGCTCGGGACAGGGGGCGCGGGACACTGAAGCTTTCTTT. Residues: CASSSGQGARDTEAFF.

The J gene is TRBJ1-2, the V gene TRBV28; D gene unclear. CDR1 and CDR2 from the germline V gene are MDHEN and SYDVKM. Between the trimmed V and J ends, which lost 2 bases and 4 bases, there was a span of 8 bases. CDR3 length: 13 amino acids. Here the CDR3 reads CASSLDMAYGYTF. The CDR3 nucleotides read TGTGCCAGCAGTTTAGACATGGCCTATGGCTACACCTTC.

The V call is TRBV30, the J call TRBJ2-1; D may be TRBD2 (5 bases). The length of the CDR3 is 17 residues. V was cut by 1 base and J by 5 bases, with 21 bases left in between. Germline CDR1 reads GTSNPN; CDR2 reads SVGIG (reference sequence). The CDR3 here is CAWSAAGGSDLNNEQFF. CDR3 nucleotides: TGTGCCTGGAGTGCCGCGGGCGGGTCCGATCTTAACAATGAGCAGTTCTTC.

CDR3 in DNA: TGTGCCAGCAGTCCGGGACAAGGGTTCGAAAAACTGTTTTTT. Encoded protein: CASSPGQGFEKLFF. The rearrangement uses TRBV28 and TRBJ1-4; weak D call: TRBD1 (6 bases). The length of the CDR3 is 14 residues. Germline values: CDR1 MDHEN, CDR2 SYDVKM. Trimming shortened V by 5 bases and J by 8 bases, and 15 bases separated the two germline ends.